A single sample is the source of the 24 T cell receptor beta chains below, sequenced in a study of early T cells in non-severe SARS-CoV-2 infection. TCRdb recomputed calls from the 5' RACE reads with MiXCR, one row per CDR3 protein. The sample lists roughly 80,000 distinct CDR3 sequences; roughly 13% were seen once. The sample taken for sequencing was whole blood. These receptors were obtained from an adult who was a healthcare worker with PCR-confirmed SARS-CoV-2 infection or an uninfected control (not recorded which).

The chain uses TRBV2 and TRBJ1-1; D ambiguous. The CDR3 has 15 residues. Germline CDR1 and CDR2: SNHLY and FYNNEI. In DNA form, the CDR3 reads TGTGCATTTAGGAGCGGGAGCGGAATGAACACTGAAGCTTTCTTT. This sequence encodes CAFRSGSGMNTEAFF.

In this sample, this clonotype turned up many times. This chain connects TRBV18 to TRBJ2-7, with TRBD2 identical over 8 bases. J lost 2 bases, V lost 2 bases, and 8 bases had no gene match. Germline CDR1 is KGHSH and CDR2 is LQKENI. The CDR3 covers 16 residues. The CDR3 nucleotides read TGTGCCAGCTCACCAATACAGCGGGGGAAGACCTACGAGCAGTACTTC. This sequence encodes CASSPIQRGKTYEQYF.

This clonotype was seen only a few times. This chain joins TRBV12-3 or TRBV12-4 and TRBJ2-3; D may correspond to TRBD1 or TRBD2 (5 bases each). The CDR3 runs 16 residues. V was clipped by 8 bases and J by 4 bases, with 22 bases between them. The CDR3 DNA follows: TGTGCCAGCCGTGGGACCCCCACTCTCGCGGCAGATACGCAGTATTTT. This gives the protein CASRGTPTLAADTQYF.

V is TRBV28 and J is TRBJ1-6; D is ambiguous. Germline values: CDR1 MDHEN, CDR2 SYDVKM. Between the trimmed V and J ends, which lost 8 bases and 1 base, there was a span of 0 bases. CDR3 length: 11 residues. The DNA of the CDR3 is TGTGCCAGCTCCTATAATTCACCCCTCCACTTT. It yields the protein CASSYNSPLHF.

This clonotype was seen at least ten times. The genes are TRBV18 and TRBJ2-6; unclear D gene. With 6 bases removed from V and 0 bases from J, the gap between germline ends came to 12 bases. The CDR3 sequence is 16 residues long. From germline, CDR1 is KGHSH and CDR2 LQKENI. This chain's CDR3 is CASSDLSSSGANVLTF. The CDR3 nucleotides are TGTGCCAGCTCCGACTTATCCTCCTCTGGGGCCAACGTCCTGACTTTC.

The sample holds many counts of this clonotype. The chain employs TRBV11-2 and TRBJ2-5; 13 nucleotides align to TRBD2. The CDR3 loop spans 18 amino acids. The V and J ends lost 5 bases and 2 bases, in that order; junction bases with no gene match: 11. Germline CDR1 and CDR2: SGHAT and FQNNGV. DNA for the CDR3: TGTGCCAGCAGCGGACCGGGACTAGCGGGGCTAGAACAAGAGACCCAGTACTTC. Translation gives CASSGPGLAGLEQETQYF.

V and J are TRBV7-3 and TRBJ2-2, with D hard to call. This CDR3 is 14 amino acids long. The V gene lost 2 bases and the J gene lost 2 bases, with 6 bases spanning the gap. CDR1 and CDR2 (germline): SGHTA, FQGTGA. In nucleotides, the CDR3 is TGTGCCAGCAGCTTATTACGTAACACCGGGGAGCTGTTTTTT. It translates to CASSLLRNTGELFF. The full variable domain, completed using reference TRBV7-3 and TRBJ2-2, is GAGVSQTPSNKVTEKGKYVELRCDPISGHTALYWYRQSLGQGPEFLIYFQGTGAADDSGLPNDRFFAVRPEGSVSTLKIQRTERGDSAVYLCASSLLRNTGELFFGEGSRLTVL.

Notes on this clonotype: This could be a read error, since a much larger clone is one nucleotide away. The rearrangement links TRBV7-2 to TRBJ2-3; maybe TRBD2 (5 bases). This CDR3 is 14 amino acids long. Trimming shortened V by 7 bases and J by 2 bases, and 13 bases separated the two germline ends. Germline loops: CDR1 SGHTA, CDR2 FQGNSA. The CDR3 nucleotides read TGTGCCAGCACTCCAACTAGGGCCACAGATACGCAGTATTTT. Translation: CASTPTRATDTQYF.

This clonotype was recorded many times. This chain joins TRBV2 and TRBJ2-1; 8 positions agree with TRBD2. Trimming removed 5 bases from V and 2 bases from J; junction bases left unmatched: 14. Germline V gives CDR1 SNHLY, CDR2 FYNNEI. The CDR3 runs to 18 residues. The CDR3 region is CASSTSFAGGRTYNEQFF. In nucleotides, the CDR3 is TGTGCCAGCAGTACTAGTTTTGCGGGAGGCCGTACCTACAATGAGCAGTTCTTC.

The J gene is TRBJ2-5, the V gene TRBV19, with D maybe TRBD2 (6 bases). Trimming removed 6 bases from V and 2 bases from J, with 7 bases in between. CDR1 and CDR2 (germline): LNHDA, SQIVND (reference sequence). CDR3 length: 12 residues. The CDR3 DNA reads as TGTGCCAGTAGGGCGGGGCAAGAGACCCAGTACTTC. It codes for CASRAGQETQYF.

The rearrangement joins TRBV14 to TRBJ2-7; D not certain. The CDR3 is 13 amino acids. The V and J ends lost 3 bases and 5 bases respectively, with 11 bases between them. Germline-derived CDR1 and CDR2 are SGHDN and FVKESK. CDR3 in amino acids: CASSHQGGNEQYF. The CDR3 DNA reads TGTGCCAGCAGCCACCAAGGTGGTAACGAGCAGTACTTC. The variable domain in full, with the rest retrieved from reference TRBV14 and TRBJ2-7, is EAGVTQFPSHSVIEKGQTVTLRCDPISGHDNLYWYRRVMGKEIKFLLHFVKESKQDESGMPNNRFLAERTGGTYSTLKVQPAELEDSGVYFCASSHQGGNEQYFGPGTRLTVT.

In this sample, this clonotype turned up many times. The gene calls are TRBV7-3 and TRBJ2-3; no clear D gene. The CDR3 consists of 15 residues. Trimming left V 1 base short and J 2 bases short, with 10 bases between. CDR1 and CDR2 (germline): SGHTA, FQGTGA. Written as DNA, the CDR3 is TGTGCCAGCAGCTTAAGCCCGGGTTTCACAGATACGCAGTATTTT. Translated, it gives CASSLSPGFTDTQYF.

This clonotype was counted many times. The chain links TRBV30 to TRBJ1-5; possible D gene TRBD1, 5 bases. The ends were cut back, 1 base at V and 7 bases at J, with 11 bases in the middle. The CDR3 contains 13 residues. CDR1 and CDR2 from the germline V gene are GTSNPN and SVGIG (reference sequence). The CDR3 DNA is TGTGCCTGGAGTGCCAGGGTTCGCCAGCCCCAGCATTTT. Its translation: CAWSARVRQPQHF.

The J gene is TRBJ1-6, the V gene TRBV28, with no clear D. Germline V CDR1 and CDR2: MDHEN, SYDVKM. The CDR3 runs to 13 residues. The ends were cut back, 7 bases at V and 10 bases at J, with 14 bases in the middle. CDR3 amino acids: CASTVSFYSPLHF. The CDR3 DNA reads as TGTGCCAGCACCGTGTCTTTTTACTCACCCCTCCACTTT.

In nucleotides, the CDR3 is TGCAGCGTTGCTAGCACTGAAGCTTTCTTT. Amino acids: CSVASTEAFF. The J gene is TRBJ1-1, the V gene TRBV29-1; D is unclear. The germline CDR1 and CDR2 sequences are SQVTM and ANQGSEA. V lost 4 bases and J lost 4, with 4 bases in between. CDR3 length equals 10 residues.

This clonotype was detected ten times or more. The chain employs TRBV2 and TRBJ2-7; D not resolved. Looked up from germline, CDR1 is SNHLY and CDR2 is FYNNEI. This CDR3 region has 12 residues. Deletions cut 2 bases from V and 3 bases from J, with 5 bases between. CDR3 region: CASSETSYEQYF. The CDR3 bases are TGTGCCAGCAGTGAAACAAGCTACGAGCAGTACTTC.

This clonotype was observed a handful of times. The J gene is TRBJ2-3, the V gene TRBV9; D unresolved. V lost 0 bases and J 2 bases, leaving 7 bases between the germline ends. The CDR3 covers 14 residues. CDR1 and CDR2 from the germline V gene are SGDLS and YYNGEE. CDR3 protein: CASSVGLHTDTQYF. The DNA for the CDR3 is TGTGCCAGCAGCGTAGGTCTACACACAGATACGCAGTATTTT.

This clonotype appeared a few times. This chain uses TRBV12-3 or TRBV12-4 with TRBJ2-3; weak D call: TRBD1 (5 bases). V shed 3 bases and J shed 5 bases, with 9 bases lying between them. CDR3 size: 13 residues. CDR3 DNA: TGTGCCAGCAGTTTCAACCAGGGAGATACGCAGTATTTT. This encodes CASSFNQGDTQYF.

There are many counts of this clonotype. V gene TRBV7-2 combines with J gene TRBJ2-3, with TRBD2 as a possible D gene (5 bases). Trimming removed 5 bases from V and 2 bases from J, with 14 bases in between. Germline V gene sequence: CDR1 SGHTA, CDR2 FQGNSA. The CDR3 is 15 residues long. DNA of the CDR3: TGTGCCAGCAGCGCAGACTATCTTTCCACAGATACGCAGTATTTT. Its translation is CASSADYLSTDTQYF. The variable domain in full, completed from reference TRBV7-2 and TRBJ2-3, reads GAGVSQSPSNKVTEKGKDVELRCDPISGHTALYWYRQSLGQGLEFLIYFQGNSAPDKSGLPSDRFSAERTGGSVSTLTIQRTQQEDSAVYLCASSADYLSTDTQYFGPGTRLTVL.

Only a few counts were recorded for this clonotype. This chain uses TRBV19 with TRBJ1-5; the D is unclear. Germline CDR1 LNHDA, CDR2 SQIVND (reference sequence). V was clipped by 5 bases and J by 2 bases, with 10 bases between them. CDR3 length: 14 amino acids. DNA for the CDR3: TGTGCCAGTAGTGCGTCGGTTGGCAATCAGCCCCAGCATTTT. Its translation is CASSASVGNQPQHF. Full variable domain (remainder filled in from reference TRBV19 and TRBJ1-5): DGGITQSPKYLFRKEGQNVTLSCEQNLNHDAMYWYRQDPGQGLRLIYYSQIVNDFQKGDIAEGYSVSREKKESFPLTVTSAQKNPTAFYLCASSASVGNQPQHFGDGTRLSIL.

This clonotype occurred a few times. This CDR3 reads CASKGAGYREKLFF. The CDR3 nucleotides read TGTGCCAGTAAAGGGGCAGGGTATCGGGAAAAACTGTTTTTT. The chain employs TRBV19 and TRBJ1-4; possibly TRBD1 for D (5 bases). Per the germline V gene, CDR1 is LNHDA and CDR2 is SQIVND (reference sequence). The CDR3 consists of 14 residues. V was shortened by 7 bases and J by 8 bases, with 17 bases between the two germline ends.

This clonotype was seen only a few times. J is TRBJ2-7 and V is TRBV5-1, with D possibly being TRBD1 (5 bases). CDR3 length: 14 amino acids. The V gene's germline CDR1 is SGHRS and CDR2 YFSETQ. The V and J ends lost 0 bases and 1 base respectively, with 8 bases between them. CDR3 sequence reads: CASSLGQRSYEQYF. In DNA, the CDR3 is TGCGCCAGCAGCTTGGGACAGAGATCCTACGAGCAGTACTTC.

This clonotype occurred many times. This chain connects TRBV19 to TRBJ2-2; 14 positions match TRBD2. This CDR3 region has 18 residues. Germline V gene lookup returns CDR1 LNHDA and CDR2 SQIVND (reference sequence). V shed 5 bases and J 3 bases; nucleotides not matched to a gene: 8. DNA of the CDR3: TGTGCCAGTAGTTTCCCGGGACTAGCGGGAGTTTACACCGGGGAGCTGTTTTTT. This encodes CASSFPGLAGVYTGELFF. The whole variable domain, filled in from reference TRBV19 and TRBJ2-2, reads DGGITQSPKYLFRKEGQNVTLSCEQNLNHDAMYWYRQDPGQGLRLIYYSQIVNDFQKGDIAEGYSVSREKKESFPLTVTSAQKNPTAFYLCASSFPGLAGVYTGELFFGEGSRLTVL.

This clonotype has a count of ten or more. V gene TRBV5-6 combines with J gene TRBJ2-7; D possibly uses TRBD1 or TRBD2 (5 bases each). The V gene lost 4 bases and the J gene lost 5 bases, with 10 bases spanning the gap. Germline loops: CDR1 SGHDT, CDR2 YYEEEE. The CDR3 is 12 residues long. The CDR3 region has the DNA TGTGCCAGCAGCCTGGGACGTAACGAGCAGTACTTC. This gives the protein CASSLGRNEQYF.